This TCR beta chain appears in the sequencing data of a study of OX40 agonist ivuxolimab in advanced cancers. Germline CDR1 is SGHAT and CDR2 is FQDESV (reference sequence). Trimming pared 4 bases from V and 0 bases from J, leaving 10 bases between. The CDR3 covers 15 residues. Method: immunoSEQ multiplex PCR; TCRdb's copy keeps in-frame clones and lacks some. The table has 7,000 or so clones, around 80% seen once. The specimen was CD4+ or CD8+ T cells sorted from blood, collected in a trial of the OX40 agonist ivuxolimab. The chain joins TRBV11-1 to TRBJ2-4, with unresolved D. The TCR sequence derives from an adult with an advanced solid tumor such as melanoma, head and neck, liver or kidney cancer. CDR3 bases: TGTGCCAGCAGCTCCTTAGGGCTAGCCAAAAACATTCAGTACTTC. Translation: CASSSLGLAKNIQYF.